The 2 T cell receptor beta chains in this list originate from one sample, sequenced in a study of Graves' ophthalmopathy and Graves' hyperthyroidism (dated by TCRdb to the late 2010s). The reads were generated on an Illumina HiSeq 2000. TCR beta CDR3 regions were amplified from RNA transcripts for repertoire sequencing. The first round of RT-PCR was done with HTBI primers and the Qiagen OneStep RT-PCR kit, and was followed by a second round of multiplex PCR, then size selection and purification. The public reads were reprocessed in TCRdb via fastp at Q25 and MiXCR, keeping in-frame beta chains. Each CDR3 protein appears once, grouped with its most common genes and DNA. This sample is represented by fewer than 650,000 distinct CDR3 sequences; about a fifth of them were singletons. The ten largest clones represent more than 5.5% of the sample. Sequenced: peripheral blood. Receptor source: a woman under 30 with stable Graves' hyperthyroidism. Some clones in this sample may be carry-over from other donors' samples. Donor details come from another sample of the same person, matched by shared clones.

This clonotype was seen at least ten times. The CDR3 bases are TGTGCCAGCAGTTACGGGGGACAGGGGCGTGAAGCTTTCTTT. Protein product: CASSYGGQGREAFF. The V and J genes are TRBV6-5 and TRBJ1-1, with 10 bases lining up with TRBD1. The CDR3 runs 14 residues. Germline V gene sequence: CDR1 MNHEY, CDR2 SVGAGI. Unmatched junction bases numbered 4, after V lost 2 bases and J lost 7 bases.

This clonotype was picked up many times. V usage is TRBV7-8 and J usage is TRBJ2-2, with a possible D match to TRBD2 (5 bases). Per the germline V gene, CDR1 is SGHVS and CDR2 is FQNEAQ. The V gene lost 7 bases and the J gene lost 10 bases, with 22 bases spanning the gap. This CDR3 has 15 amino acids. CDR3 sequence (DNA): TGTGCCAGCAAGTTAGAAGGGAGTCTCGCCGAGGAGCTGTTTTTT. It codes for CASKLEGSLAEELFF.